The 9 T cell receptor beta chains listed next were all sequenced from one sample in a study of CD8 T cells in ankylosing spondylitis. TCRdb analysed the 5' RACE reads with MiXCR anew, one entry per CDR3 protein. The sample has around 150,000 distinct CDR3 sequences, 30% to 40% seen once. The sample taken for sequencing was synovial fluid, either unsorted or a sorted T cell fraction (not recorded which). The receptors derive from a male donor with ankylosing spondylitis.

Only a few counts were recorded for this clonotype. V and J are TRBV20-1 and TRBJ2-7; 11 nucleotides agree with TRBD2. V shed 6 bases and J 2 bases; nucleotides not matched to a gene: 6. The CDR3 is 14 residues long. The germline V gene has CDR1 DFQATT and CDR2 SNEGSKA (reference sequence). This chain's CDR3 is CSAWTSGPTYEQYF. CDR3 sequence (DNA): TGCAGTGCCTGGACTAGCGGGCCAACCTACGAGCAGTACTTC.

The table lists this clonotype with a few counts. V is TRBV20-1 and J is TRBJ2-2, with 10 bases lining up with TRBD1. The ends lost 0 bases at V and 7 bases at J; junction bases unmatched: 8. CDR3 size: 16 residues. Per germline, CDR1 DFQATT and CDR2 SNEGSKA (reference sequence). In DNA, the CDR3 is TGCAGTGCTAGAGATTTCGGACAGGGGGGGATCGGGGAGCTGTTTTTT. Translating it yields CSARDFGQGGIGELFF.

This clonotype was recorded a few times. This chain links TRBV4-3 with TRBJ2-1; TRBD1 matches at 7 bases. This CDR3 comprises 14 residues. From germline, CDR1 is LGHNA and CDR2 YSLEER. The trim removed 4 bases at V and 5 bases at J, leaving 5 bases unmatched. The CDR3 reads CASSRDDRDNEQFF. The CDR3 coding sequence is TGCGCCAGCAGCCGCGATGACAGGGACAATGAGCAGTTCTTC.

CDR3 nucleotides: TGTGCCAGCAGCTTGGCCAGGGAGAGGAACACTGAAGCTTTCTTT. It translates to CASSLARERNTEAFF. This rearrangement joins TRBV5-4 to TRBJ1-1, with D possibly TRBD1 on 5 matching bases. The length of the CDR3 is 15 residues. Trimming took off 0 bases at V and 1 base at J, with 10 bases between the two ends. Germline CDR1 SGHNT, CDR2 YYREEE (reference sequence).

The chain uses TRBV15 and TRBJ1-5; TRBD1 aligns across 10 bases. Germline V gives CDR1 LNHNV, CDR2 YYDKDF (reference sequence). V lost 1 base, J lost 4 bases, and 4 bases stayed unmatched. This CDR3 contains 16 residues. CDR3 region: CATSRGRTGGNQPQHF. CDR3 DNA sequence: TGTGCCACCAGCAGAGGGAGGACAGGGGGAAATCAGCCCCAGCATTTT.

A word on this clonotype: The germline gene is not matched at one end of the junction; a read error may be the cause. This rearrangement joins TRBV6-5 to TRBJ2-7; TRBD2 aligns across 8 bases. The V gene's germline CDR1 is MNHEY and CDR2 SVGAGI. The CDR3 consists of 15 residues. The CDR3 nucleotides read TGTGCCAGCAGTTACTACTCCGGCGGGAGGACCCCCATTATTTTC. It translates to CASSYYSGGRTPIIF.

The chain uses TRBV7-9 and TRBJ2-2; maybe TRBD2 (6 bases). With 8 bases removed from V and 3 bases from J, the gap between germline ends came to 13 bases. Germline lookup yields CDR1 SEHNR and CDR2 FQNEAQ (reference sequence). There are 14 residues in the CDR3. For the CDR3, the DNA is TGTGCCAGCGGTCAGGCGGGACACACCGGGGAGCTGTTTTTT. This gives the protein CASGQAGHTGELFF.

The chain carries TRBV10-3 and TRBJ2-2; D may be TRBD1 or TRBD2 (6 bases each). Trimming cost V 11 bases and J 0 bases, with 25 bases left between them. There are 18 residues in the CDR3. Germline values: CDR1 ENHRY, CDR2 SYGVKD. CDR3 bases: TGTGCCCACCCGGCGGGATCGGGGGCCCCCACGAACACCGGGGAGCTGTTTTTT. This encodes CAHPAGSGAPTNTGELFF.

This clonotype is classed as medium-sized. The chain links TRBV6-1 to TRBJ2-3; no reliable D call. Trimming took 3 bases from V and 6 from J, leaving 10 bases between them. The CDR3 covers 13 residues. Germline-derived CDR1 and CDR2 are MNHNS and SASEGT. The CDR3 DNA reads TGTGCCAGCAGTGATCTGGGAACGGATACGCAGTATTTT. This translates into CASSDLGTDTQYF.